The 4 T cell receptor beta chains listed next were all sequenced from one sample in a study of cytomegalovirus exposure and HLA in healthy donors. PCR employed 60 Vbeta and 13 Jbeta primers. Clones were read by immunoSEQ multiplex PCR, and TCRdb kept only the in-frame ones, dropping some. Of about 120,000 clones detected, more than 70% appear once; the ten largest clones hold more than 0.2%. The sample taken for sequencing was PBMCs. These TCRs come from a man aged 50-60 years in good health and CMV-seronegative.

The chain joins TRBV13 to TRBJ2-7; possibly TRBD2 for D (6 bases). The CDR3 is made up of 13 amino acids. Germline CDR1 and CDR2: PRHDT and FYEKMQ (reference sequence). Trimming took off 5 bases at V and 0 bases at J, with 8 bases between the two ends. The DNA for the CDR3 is TGTGCCAGCAGCCGCGGGGCCTCCTACGAGCAGTACTTC. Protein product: CASSRGASYEQYF.

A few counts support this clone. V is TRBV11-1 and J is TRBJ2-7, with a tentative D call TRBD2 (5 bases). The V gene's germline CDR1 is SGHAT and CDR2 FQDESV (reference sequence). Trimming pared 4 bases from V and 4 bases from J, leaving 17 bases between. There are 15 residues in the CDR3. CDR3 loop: CASSSDRYPGYEQYF. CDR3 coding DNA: TGTGCCAGCAGCTCAGATCGGTACCCGGGATACGAGCAGTACTTC.

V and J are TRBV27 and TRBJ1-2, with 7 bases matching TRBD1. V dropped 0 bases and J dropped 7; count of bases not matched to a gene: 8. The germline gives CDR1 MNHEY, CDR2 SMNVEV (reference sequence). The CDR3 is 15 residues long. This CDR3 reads CASSLSATGASGYTF. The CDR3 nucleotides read TGTGCCAGCAGTTTATCGGCAACAGGGGCGAGTGGCTACACCTTC.

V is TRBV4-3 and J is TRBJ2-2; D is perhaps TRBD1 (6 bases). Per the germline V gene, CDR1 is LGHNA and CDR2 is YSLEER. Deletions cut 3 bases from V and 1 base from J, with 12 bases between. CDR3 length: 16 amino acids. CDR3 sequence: CASSQRATGNTGELFF. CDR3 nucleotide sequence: TGCGCCAGCAGCCAGCGAGCGACAGGGAACACCGGGGAGCTGTTTTTT.